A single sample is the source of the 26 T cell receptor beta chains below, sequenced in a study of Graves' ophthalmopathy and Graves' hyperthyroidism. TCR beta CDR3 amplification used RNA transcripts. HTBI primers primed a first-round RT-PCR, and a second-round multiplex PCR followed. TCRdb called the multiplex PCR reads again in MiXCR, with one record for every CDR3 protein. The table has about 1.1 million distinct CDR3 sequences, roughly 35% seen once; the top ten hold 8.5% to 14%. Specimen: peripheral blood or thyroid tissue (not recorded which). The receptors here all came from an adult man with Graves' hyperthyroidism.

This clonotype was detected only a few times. Here the CDR3 DNA reads TGTGCCAGCAGCCGGGAGGGCGGACGGATTAATTCACCCCTCCACTTT. This gives the protein CASSREGGRINSPLHF. The J gene is TRBJ1-6, the V gene TRBV5-5; no clear D. V dropped 4 bases and J dropped 6 bases, with 17 bases sitting between them. Germline CDR1 and CDR2: SGHKS and YYEKEE (reference sequence). This CDR3 spans 16 amino acids. The full variable domain, its missing parts supplied by reference TRBV5-5 and TRBJ1-6, is DAGVTQSPTHLIKTRGQQVTLRCSPISGHKSVSWYQQVLGQGPQFIFQYYEKEERGRGNFPDRFSARQFPNYSSELNVNALLLGDSALYLCASSREGGRINSPLHFGNGTRLTVT.

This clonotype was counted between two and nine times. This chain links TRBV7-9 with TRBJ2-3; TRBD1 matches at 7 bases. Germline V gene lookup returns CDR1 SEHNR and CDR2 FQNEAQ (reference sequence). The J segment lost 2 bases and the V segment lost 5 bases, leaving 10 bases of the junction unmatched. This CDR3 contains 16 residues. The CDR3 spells CASSPLKTGNTDTQYF. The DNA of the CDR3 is TGTGCCAGCAGCCCGCTGAAGACAGGGAACACAGATACGCAGTATTTT.

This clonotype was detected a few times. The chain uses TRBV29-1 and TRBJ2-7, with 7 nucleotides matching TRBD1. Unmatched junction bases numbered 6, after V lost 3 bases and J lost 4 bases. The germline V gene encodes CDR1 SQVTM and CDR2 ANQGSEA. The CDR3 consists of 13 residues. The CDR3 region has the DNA TGCAGCGTTGAGACAGGGAAAGGGTACGAGCAGTACTTC. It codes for CSVETGKGYEQYF.

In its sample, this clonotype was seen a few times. In nucleotides, the CDR3 is TGCGCCAGCAGCCAAGAAAACGCTTACTCCTACGAGCAGTACTTC. Translation: CASSQENAYSYEQYF. V usage is TRBV4-1 and J usage is TRBJ2-7; D not certain. The germline V and J ends were trimmed by 0 bases and 0 bases, with 9 bases remaining between them. This CDR3 has 15 amino acids. Germline V gene lookup returns CDR1 MGHRA and CDR2 YSYEKL.

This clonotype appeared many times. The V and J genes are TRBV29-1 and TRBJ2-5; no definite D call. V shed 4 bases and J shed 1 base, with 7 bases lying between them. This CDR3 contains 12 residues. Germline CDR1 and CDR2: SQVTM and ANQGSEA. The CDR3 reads CSVGSTQETQYF. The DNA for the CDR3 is TGCAGCGTTGGTTCTACCCAAGAGACCCAGTACTTC.

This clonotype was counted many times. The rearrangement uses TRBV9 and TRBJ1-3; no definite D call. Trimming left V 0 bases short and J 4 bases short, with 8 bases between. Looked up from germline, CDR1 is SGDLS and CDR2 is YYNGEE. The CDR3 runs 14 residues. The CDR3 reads CASSVAGRGNTIYF. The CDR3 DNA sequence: TGTGCCAGCAGCGTAGCTGGCAGGGGAAACACCATATATTTT.

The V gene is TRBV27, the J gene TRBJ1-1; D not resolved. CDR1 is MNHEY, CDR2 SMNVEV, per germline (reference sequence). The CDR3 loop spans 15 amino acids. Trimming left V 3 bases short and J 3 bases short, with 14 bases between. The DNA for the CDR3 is TGTGCCAGCAGTTTGCTTGACGATCCGGACACTGAAGCTTTCTTT. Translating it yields CASSLLDDPDTEAFF.

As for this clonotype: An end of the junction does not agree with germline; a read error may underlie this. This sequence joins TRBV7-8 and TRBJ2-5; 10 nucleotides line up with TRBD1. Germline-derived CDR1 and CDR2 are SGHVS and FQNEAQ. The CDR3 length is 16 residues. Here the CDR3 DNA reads TGTGCCAGCAGTTTAGCGGGGACAGGGGTCGGTGGGACCCAGTACTTC. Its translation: CASSLAGTGVGGTQYF.

The DNA for the CDR3 is TGTGCCAGCAGTTACGCCGAGGAGGCTGGCTACACCTTC. This gives the protein CASSYAEEAGYTF. The V call is TRBV12-3 or TRBV12-4, the J call TRBJ1-2; D ambiguous. V dropped 4 bases and J dropped 7 bases, with 13 bases sitting between them. This CDR3 contains 13 residues.

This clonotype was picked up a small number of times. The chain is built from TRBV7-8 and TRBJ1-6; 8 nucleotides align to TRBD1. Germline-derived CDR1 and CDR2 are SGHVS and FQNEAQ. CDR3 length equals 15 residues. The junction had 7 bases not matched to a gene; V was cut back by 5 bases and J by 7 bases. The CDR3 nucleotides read TGTGCCAGCAGCCTCCGACAGGGGATCAATTCACCCCTCCACTTT. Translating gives CASSLRQGINSPLHF.

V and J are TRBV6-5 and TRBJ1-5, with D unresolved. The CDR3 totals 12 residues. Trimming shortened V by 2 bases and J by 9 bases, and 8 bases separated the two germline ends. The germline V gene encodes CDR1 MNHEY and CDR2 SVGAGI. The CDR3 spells CASSYLKGPQHF. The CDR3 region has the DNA TGTGCCAGCAGTTACCTTAAAGGGCCCCAGCATTTT.

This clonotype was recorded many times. In DNA, the CDR3 is TGTGCCAGCAGTTACCATAGACAGGGAGGCGGCTACACCTTC. It translates to CASSYHRQGGGYTF. The J gene is TRBJ1-2, the V gene TRBV6-5, with 7 bases matching TRBD1. V was pared by 2 bases and J by 8 bases, with 8 bases of the junction left unmatched. Germline V gene data show CDR1 as MNHEY and CDR2 as SVGAGI. CDR3 length equals 14 residues.

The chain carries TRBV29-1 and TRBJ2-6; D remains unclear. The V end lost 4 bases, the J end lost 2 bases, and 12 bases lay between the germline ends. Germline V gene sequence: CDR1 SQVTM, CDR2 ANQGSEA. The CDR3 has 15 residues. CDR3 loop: CSVVGQNTGANVLTF. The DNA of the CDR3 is TGCAGCGTTGTAGGGCAGAACACTGGGGCCAACGTCCTGACTTTC.

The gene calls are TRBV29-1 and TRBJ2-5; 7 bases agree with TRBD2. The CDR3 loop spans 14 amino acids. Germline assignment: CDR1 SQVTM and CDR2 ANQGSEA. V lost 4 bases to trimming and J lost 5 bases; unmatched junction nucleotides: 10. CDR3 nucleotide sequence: TGCAGCGTTGTTAGACTAGCCGGCTACGAGACCCAGTACTTC. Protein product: CSVVRLAGYETQYF.

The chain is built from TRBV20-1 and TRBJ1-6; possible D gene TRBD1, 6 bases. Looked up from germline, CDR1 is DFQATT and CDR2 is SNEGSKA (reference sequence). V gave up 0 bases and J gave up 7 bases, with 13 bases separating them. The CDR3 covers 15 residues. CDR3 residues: CSARDPTGGNSPLHF. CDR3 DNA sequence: TGCAGTGCTAGAGACCCGACAGGTGGGAATTCACCCCTCCACTTT.

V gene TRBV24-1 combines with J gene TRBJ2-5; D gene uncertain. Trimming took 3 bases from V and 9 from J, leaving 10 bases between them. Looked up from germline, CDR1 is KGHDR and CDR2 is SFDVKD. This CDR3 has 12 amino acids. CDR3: CATSDRNQPQYF. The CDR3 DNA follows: TGTGCCACCAGTGATAGAAATCAGCCCCAGTACTTC.

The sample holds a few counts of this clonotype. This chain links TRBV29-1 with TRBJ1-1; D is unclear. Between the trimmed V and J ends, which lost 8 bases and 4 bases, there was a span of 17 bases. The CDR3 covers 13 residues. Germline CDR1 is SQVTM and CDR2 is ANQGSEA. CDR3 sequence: CSTSRMGVTEAFF. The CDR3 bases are TGCAGCACCTCCCGAATGGGAGTCACTGAAGCTTTCTTT.

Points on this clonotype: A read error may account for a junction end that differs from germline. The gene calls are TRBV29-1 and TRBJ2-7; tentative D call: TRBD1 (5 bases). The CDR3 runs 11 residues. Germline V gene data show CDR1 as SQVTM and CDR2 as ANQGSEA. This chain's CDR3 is CSVGERTMLFF. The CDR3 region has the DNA TGCAGCGTTGGAGAGAGGACAATGCTTTTCTTC.

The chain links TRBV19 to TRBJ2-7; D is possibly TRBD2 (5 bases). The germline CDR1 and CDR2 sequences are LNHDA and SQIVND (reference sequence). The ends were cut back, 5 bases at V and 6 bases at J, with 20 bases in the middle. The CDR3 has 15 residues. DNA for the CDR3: TGTGCCAGTAGTTTACGGGATAACAGCCCCCTCGAGCAGTACTTC. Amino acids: CASSLRDNSPLEQYF. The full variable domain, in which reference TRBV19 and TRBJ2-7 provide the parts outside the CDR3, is DGGITQSPKYLFRKEGQNVTLSCEQNLNHDAMYWYRQDPGQGLRLIYYSQIVNDFQKGDIAEGYSVSREKKESFPLTVTSAQKNPTAFYLCASSLRDNSPLEQYFGPGTRLTVT.

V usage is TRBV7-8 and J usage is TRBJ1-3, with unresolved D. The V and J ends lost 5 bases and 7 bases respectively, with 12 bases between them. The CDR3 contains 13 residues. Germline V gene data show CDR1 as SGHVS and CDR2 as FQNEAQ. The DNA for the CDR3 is TGTGCCAGCAGCCTCAAGCACGGGAACACCATATATTTT. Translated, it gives CASSLKHGNTIYF.

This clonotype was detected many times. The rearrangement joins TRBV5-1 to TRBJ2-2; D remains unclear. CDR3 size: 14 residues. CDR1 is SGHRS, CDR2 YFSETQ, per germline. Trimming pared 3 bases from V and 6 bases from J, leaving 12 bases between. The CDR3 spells CASSSEDSSGELFF. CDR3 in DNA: TGCGCCAGCAGCTCAGAAGACTCCTCCGGGGAGCTGTTTTTT.

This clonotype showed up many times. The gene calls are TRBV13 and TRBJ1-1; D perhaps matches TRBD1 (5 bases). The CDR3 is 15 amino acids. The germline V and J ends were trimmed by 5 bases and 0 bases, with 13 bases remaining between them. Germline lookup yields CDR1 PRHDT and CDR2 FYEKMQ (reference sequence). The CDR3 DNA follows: TGTGCCAGCAGCGTTTCGGGACGCCTGAACACTGAAGCTTTCTTT. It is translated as CASSVSGRLNTEAFF.

As DNA, the CDR3 is TGTGCCAGTAGTCCTCCGGGGTGGGAAAAACTGTTTTTT. This translates into CASSPPGWEKLFF. The chain is built from TRBV19 and TRBJ1-4; D gene unclear. Between the trimmed V and J ends, which lost 5 bases and 8 bases, there was a span of 12 bases. Germline V gene sequence: CDR1 LNHDA, CDR2 SQIVND (reference sequence). The CDR3 loop spans 13 amino acids.

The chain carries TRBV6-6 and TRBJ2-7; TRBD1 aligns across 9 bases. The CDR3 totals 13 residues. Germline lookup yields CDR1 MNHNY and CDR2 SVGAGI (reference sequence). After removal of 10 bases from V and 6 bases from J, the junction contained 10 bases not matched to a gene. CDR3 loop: CATGAGQGFEQYF. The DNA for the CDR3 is TGTGCCACCGGAGCTGGACAGGGGTTCGAGCAGTACTTC.

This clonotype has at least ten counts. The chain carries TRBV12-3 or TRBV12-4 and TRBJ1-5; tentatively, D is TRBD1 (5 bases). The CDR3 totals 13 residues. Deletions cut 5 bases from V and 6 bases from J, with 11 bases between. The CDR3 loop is CASSPTRGQPQHF. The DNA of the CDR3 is TGTGCCAGCAGTCCAACGAGGGGTCAGCCCCAGCATTTT.

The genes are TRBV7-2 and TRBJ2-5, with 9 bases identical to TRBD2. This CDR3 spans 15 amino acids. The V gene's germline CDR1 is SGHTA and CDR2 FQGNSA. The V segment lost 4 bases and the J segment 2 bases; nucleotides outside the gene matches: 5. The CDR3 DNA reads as TGTGCCAGCAGCTCCGGACTAGCGCCACAAGAGACCCAGTACTTC. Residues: CASSSGLAPQETQYF. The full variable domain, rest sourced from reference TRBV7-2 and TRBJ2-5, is GAGVSQSPSNKVTEKGKDVELRCDPISGHTALYWYRQSLGQGLEFLIYFQGNSAPDKSGLPSDRFSAERTGGSVSTLTIQRTQQEDSAVYLCASSSGLAPQETQYFGPGTRLLVL.